The rows below give T cell receptor beta chains drawn from one sample of a study of T cells after yellow fever vaccination. TCRdb re-analysed the 5' RACE reads in MiXCR, keeping a single row per CDR3 protein. The sample records approximately 180,000 distinct CDR3 sequences, approximately 6.2% being singletons. The sequencing here drew on CD4+ T cells sorted from PBMCs, taken on the day of the first yellow fever vaccination. These receptor sequences come from a young man who received the YFV17D yellow fever vaccine. CDR3s include the opening cysteine and the closing phenylalanine or tryptophan. D genes are given only for firm matches. Size is omitted from some rows. Given values are once, few, many or a class for expanded clones.

v_gene: TRBV24-1
d_gene: .
abundance: many
j_gene: TRBJ2-3
len: 12
CDR3nt: TGTGCCACCAGTGCCCCGGGAGATACGCAGTATTTT
CDR3aa: CATSAPGDTQYF

v_gene: TRBV20-1
d_gene: TRBD2
abundance: many
j_gene: TRBJ2-1
len: 14
CDR3nt: TGCAGTGCCAACCCCGGGGGGGCCTACAATGAGCAGTTCTTC
CDR3aa: CSANPGGAYNEQFF

v_gene: TRBV3-1
d_gene: .
abundance: many
j_gene: TRBJ2-3
len: 12
CDR3nt: TGTGCCAGCAGCCCGGGAGTGGATACGCAGTATTTT
CDR3aa: CASSPGVDTQYF

v_gene: TRBV5-1
d_gene: TRBD2
abundance: many
j_gene: TRBJ2-6
len: 16
CDR3nt: TGCGCCAGCAGCTTGGAGGCGGGGGCTGGGGCCAACGTCCTGACTTTC
CDR3aa: CASSLEAGAGANVLTF

v_gene: TRBV19
d_gene: TRBD1
abundance: .
j_gene: TRBJ1-6
len: 15
CDR3nt: TGTGCCAGTAGTACCCGACAGGGTTGGAATTCACCCCTCCACTTT
CDR3aa: CASSTRQGWNSPLHF

v_gene: TRBV6-1
d_gene: .
abundance: .
j_gene: TRBJ2-7
len: 13
CDR3nt: TGTGCCAGCAGTGAAGGGAGGGGGACAGCTACGTACTTC
CDR3aa: CASSEGRGTATYF

v_gene: TRBV6-1
d_gene: TRBD2
abundance: many
j_gene: TRBJ2-5
len: 14
CDR3nt: TGTGCCAGCAGTGTAGCGGGGGGGCAAGAGACCCAGTACTTC
CDR3aa: CASSVAGGQETQYF

v_gene: TRBV12-3/TRBV12-4
d_gene: .
abundance: .
j_gene: TRBJ1-1
len: 15
CDR3nt: TGTGCCAGCAGCCGCCGGGACCATTTAGGGACTGAAGCTTTCTTT
CDR3aa: CASSRRDHLGTEAFF

v_gene: TRBV24-1
d_gene: .
abundance: .
j_gene: TRBJ2-1
len: 14
CDR3nt: TGTGCCACCAGTGGGCAAGGGGATTACAATGAGCAGTTCTTC
CDR3aa: CATSGQGDYNEQFF

v_gene: TRBV30
d_gene: .
abundance: .
j_gene: TRBJ2-5
len: 16
CDR3nt: TGTGCCTGGAGTGTACTCAGGGCCGGGGGTACGAAGACCCAGTACTTC
CDR3aa: CAWSVLRAGGTKTQYF

v_gene: TRBV3-1
d_gene: TRBD1
abundance: many
j_gene: TRBJ2-1
len: 15
CDR3nt: TGTGCCAGCAGCAAGACAGGGGCCCCTGGGAATGAGCAGTTCTTC
CDR3aa: CASSKTGAPGNEQFF

v_gene: TRBV18
d_gene: .
abundance: many
j_gene: TRBJ2-1
len: 14
CDR3nt: TGTGCCAGCTCACCTAACCAGCGGAGTAATGAGCAGTTCTTC
CDR3aa: CASSPNQRSNEQFF

v_gene: TRBV20-1
d_gene: TRBD1
abundance: .
j_gene: TRBJ2-7
len: 14
CDR3nt: TGCAGTGCTAGCCCGGGACAGGGACCCTACGAGCAGTACTTC
CDR3aa: CSASPGQGPYEQYF

v_gene: TRBV5-1
d_gene: .
abundance: many
j_gene: TRBJ2-4
len: 14
CDR3nt: TGCGCCAGCAGCTTGGCCGACAAGGAAAACATTCAGTACTTC
CDR3aa: CASSLADKENIQYF

v_gene: TRBV20-1
d_gene: .
abundance: many
j_gene: TRBJ1-5
len: 10
CDR3nt: TGCAGTGCTGGACCCCAGCCCCAGCATTTT
CDR3aa: CSAGPQPQHF

v_gene: TRBV20-1
d_gene: TRBD1
abundance: once
j_gene: TRBJ2-3
len: 15
CDR3nt: TGCAGTGCTAAACCCCCGGGACAGGGCGAAGATACGCAGTATTTT
CDR3aa: CSAKPPGQGEDTQYF

v_gene: TRBV12-3/TRBV12-4
d_gene: .
abundance: few
j_gene: TRBJ2-7
len: 13
CDR3nt: TGTGCCAGCAGTTTTAGCGGATTCCACGAGCAGTACTTC
CDR3aa: CASSFSGFHEQYF

v_gene: TRBV5-1
d_gene: TRBD2
abundance: .
j_gene: TRBJ2-1
len: 16
CDR3nt: TGCGCCAGCAGCTGGGCCGGGGGGGCGACCTACAATGAGCAGTTCTTC
CDR3aa: CASSWAGGATYNEQFF

v_gene: TRBV7-8
d_gene: TRBD2
abundance: .
j_gene: TRBJ2-5
len: 16
CDR3nt: TGTGCCAGCAGCTTAGGGGTGGGGGGGTACCAAGAGACCCAGTACTTC
CDR3aa: CASSLGVGGYQETQYF

v_gene: TRBV29-1
d_gene: TRBD1
abundance: .
j_gene: TRBJ2-3
len: 14
CDR3nt: TGCAGCGTTGCATACAGGGGGCAGGGAGATACGCAGTATTTT
CDR3aa: CSVAYRGQGDTQYF

v_gene: TRBV7-9
d_gene: TRBD1
abundance: .
j_gene: TRBJ2-3
len: 15
CDR3nt: TGTGCCAGCAGCCCCAGACAGGGGGCGTTATATACGCAGTATTTT
CDR3aa: CASSPRQGALYTQYF

v_gene: TRBV12-3/TRBV12-4
d_gene: .
abundance: .
j_gene: TRBJ2-5
len: 11
CDR3nt: TGTGCCAGCAGTATTTGGGAGACCCAGTACTTC
CDR3aa: CASSIWETQYF

v_gene: TRBV10-3
d_gene: TRBD1
abundance: many
j_gene: TRBJ2-7
len: 13
CDR3nt: TGTGCCTCAAACCCGGGACAGTCCTACGAGCAGTACTTC
CDR3aa: CASNPGQSYEQYF

v_gene: TRBV12-3/TRBV12-4
d_gene: .
abundance: few
j_gene: TRBJ2-7
len: 17
CDR3nt: TGTGCCAGCAGTTTGTCCAGGGGAGGGCCCCTTGGAGCCGAGCAGTACTTC
CDR3aa: CASSLSRGGPLGAEQYF

v_gene: TRBV12-3/TRBV12-4
d_gene: TRBD1
abundance: many
j_gene: TRBJ2-7
len: 12
CDR3nt: TGTGCCAGCAGTAAGACAGGGGCCGAGCAGTACTTC
CDR3aa: CASSKTGAEQYF

v_gene: TRBV7-9
d_gene: .
abundance: few
j_gene: TRBJ1-1
len: 12
CDR3nt: TGTGCCAGCAGACCCGGGGGCACTGAAGCTTTCTTT
CDR3aa: CASRPGGTEAFF

v_gene: TRBV5-1
d_gene: .
abundance: .
j_gene: TRBJ2-7
len: 15
CDR3nt: TGCGCCAGCAGCTACGGACCGTCGTTAGCCTACGAGCAGTACTTC
CDR3aa: CASSYGPSLAYEQYF

v_gene: TRBV7-3
d_gene: TRBD2
abundance: .
j_gene: TRBJ2-1
len: 17
CDR3nt: TGTGCCAGCAGCCGAGGGGCGGGGGGTAGTAGCGCCAATGAGCAGTTCTTC
CDR3aa: CASSRGAGGSSANEQFF

v_gene: TRBV7-9
d_gene: .
abundance: .
j_gene: TRBJ2-5
len: 14
CDR3nt: TGTGCCAGCAGCTTACAAGGGGGGATGGAGACCCAGTACTTC
CDR3aa: CASSLQGGMETQYF

v_gene: TRBV19
d_gene: .
abundance: many
j_gene: TRBJ2-4
len: 16
CDR3nt: TGTGCCAGTAGTATGTGGGACACCCAAGCCAAAAACATTCAGTACTTC
CDR3aa: CASSMWDTQAKNIQYF

v_gene: TRBV6-5
d_gene: .
abundance: few
j_gene: TRBJ1-6
len: 15
CDR3nt: TGTGCCAGCAAGTCCAGGCTCGTTGCTTATTCACCCCTCCACTTT
CDR3aa: CASKSRLVAYSPLHF

v_gene: TRBV5-1
d_gene: .
abundance: many
j_gene: TRBJ2-1
len: 12
CDR3nt: TGCGCCAGCAGCTTGGTGATGGGTGAGCAGTTCTTC
CDR3aa: CASSLVMGEQFF

v_gene: TRBV4-3
d_gene: TRBD1
abundance: .
j_gene: TRBJ1-4
len: 14
CDR3nt: TGCGCCAGCAGCCCGGACAGGGTTTACGAAAAACTGTTTTTT
CDR3aa: CASSPDRVYEKLFF

v_gene: TRBV4-1
d_gene: .
abundance: many
j_gene: TRBJ2-3
len: 15
CDR3nt: TGCGCCAGCAGCCAAGCCCGGGCCAGAGCAGATACGCAGTATTTT
CDR3aa: CASSQARARADTQYF

v_gene: TRBV7-2
d_gene: .
abundance: many
j_gene: TRBJ2-3
len: 14
CDR3nt: TGTGCCAGCAGCTTAGTCGATAGCGGTCTCATGGAGTATTTT
CDR3aa: CASSLVDSGLMEYF

v_gene: TRBV11-2
d_gene: .
abundance: few
j_gene: TRBJ2-1
len: 12
CDR3nt: TGTGCCAGCAGTTGGGTGGCATCGATGGAGTTCTTC
CDR3aa: CASSWVASMEFF

v_gene: TRBV29-1
d_gene: .
abundance: many
j_gene: TRBJ1-5
len: 13
CDR3nt: TGCAGCGTTGCGGCGGCTAGCAATCAGCCCCAGCATTTT
CDR3aa: CSVAAASNQPQHF

v_gene: TRBV5-1
d_gene: .
abundance: many
j_gene: TRBJ1-2
len: 14
CDR3nt: TGCGCCAGCAGCTTGGGGACCCCCGAGGGGGGCTACACCTTC
CDR3aa: CASSLGTPEGGYTF

v_gene: TRBV20-1
d_gene: .
abundance: few
j_gene: TRBJ1-5
len: 13
CDR3nt: TGCAGTGCTAGAATGCCGGGGGAGCAGCCCCAGCATTTT
CDR3aa: CSARMPGEQPQHF

v_gene: TRBV11-2
d_gene: .
abundance: many
j_gene: TRBJ2-1
len: 14
CDR3nt: TGTGCCAGCAGCTACTATAGGCTCTCCAATGAGCAGTTCTTC
CDR3aa: CASSYYRLSNEQFF

v_gene: TRBV15
d_gene: TRBD1
abundance: few
j_gene: TRBJ2-7
len: 15
CDR3nt: TGTGCCACCAGCAGAGGGGGGACAGGCTCCTACGAGCAGTACTTC
CDR3aa: CATSRGGTGSYEQYF

v_gene: TRBV6-1
d_gene: .
abundance: .
j_gene: TRBJ2-3
len: 13
CDR3nt: TGTGCCAGCAGTAGGAACAGGGAGGGTACGCAGTATTTT
CDR3aa: CASSRNREGTQYF

v_gene: TRBV20-1
d_gene: TRBD2
abundance: many
j_gene: TRBJ2-5
len: 12
CDR3nt: TGCAGTGCTAGCCTAGCGGGAGAGACCCAGTACTTC
CDR3aa: CSASLAGETQYF

v_gene: TRBV7-2
d_gene: .
abundance: few
j_gene: TRBJ2-5
len: 14
CDR3nt: TGTGCCAGCAGCCCCGGGTGGCTCCAAGAGACCCAGTACTTC
CDR3aa: CASSPGWLQETQYF

v_gene: TRBV27
d_gene: TRBD1
abundance: many
j_gene: TRBJ2-3
len: 15
CDR3nt: TGTGCCAGCAGTCCCCGGGACAGATTCACAGATACGCAGTATTTT
CDR3aa: CASSPRDRFTDTQYF

v_gene: TRBV3-1
d_gene: .
abundance: many
j_gene: TRBJ2-1
len: 11
CDR3nt: TGTGCCAGCAGCCAAAGAGGAGAGCAGTTCTTC
CDR3aa: CASSQRGEQFF

v_gene: TRBV12-3/TRBV12-4
d_gene: .
abundance: .
j_gene: TRBJ1-2
len: 12
CDR3nt: TGTGCCAGCAGTTTCGGGGTGAAAGGCTACACCTTC
CDR3aa: CASSFGVKGYTF

v_gene: TRBV9
d_gene: .
abundance: many
j_gene: TRBJ2-2
len: 16
CDR3nt: TGTGCCAGCAGCGTAGATTGGACACCGAACACCGGGGAGCTGTTTTTT
CDR3aa: CASSVDWTPNTGELFF

v_gene: TRBV5-5
d_gene: .
abundance: .
j_gene: TRBJ2-5
len: 14
CDR3nt: TGTGCCAGCAGCAAGGGGGGGTACCAAGAGACCCAGTACTTC
CDR3aa: CASSKGGYQETQYF

v_gene: TRBV30
d_gene: .
abundance: .
j_gene: TRBJ1-2
len: 18
CDR3nt: TGTGCCTGGGTAAACGGCGGCAGCCTGAGGGTTGCTAACTATGGCTACACCTTC
CDR3aa: CAWVNGGSLRVANYGYTF

v_gene: TRBV6-2/TRBV6-3
d_gene: TRBD1
abundance: many
j_gene: TRBJ2-2
len: 14
CDR3nt: TGTGCCAGCAGTCGACAGGGTCAATCCGGGGAGCTGTTTTTT
CDR3aa: CASSRQGQSGELFF

v_gene: TRBV24-1
d_gene: .
abundance: many
j_gene: TRBJ2-1
len: 15
CDR3nt: TGTGCCACCAGTGATAGCTGGAAGGGTTACAATGAGCAGTTCTTC
CDR3aa: CATSDSWKGYNEQFF